A single sample gave rise to the 22 T cell receptor delta chains below, sequenced in a study of gamma-delta T cells after stem cell transplantation. With CATT, TCRdb re-called clones from the RT-PCR reads. The data hold about 1,400 delta-chain clones, with 35% to 55% observed a single time. The sequenced material came from gamma-delta T cells. Every receptor here comes from a human donor. It is not recorded whose cells these are; they may come from a transplant donor.

By frequency in the sample, this clone is medium-sized. The identical CDR3 is also encoded by other nucleotide sequences in the sample. The chain joins TRDV1 to TRDJ1, with 9 bases lining up with TRDD3. This CDR3 region has 16 residues. Per germline, CDR1 TSWWSYY and CDR2 QGS. With V trimmed by 8 bases and J by 2 bases, 12 bases remained unmatched. CDR3 DNA sequence: TGTGCTCTTACGATTCTAGGGGATACGGGGACCGATAAACTCATCTTT. As protein: CALTILGDTGTDKLIF.

By sample share, this clone is large (0.1 to 1%). This chain uses TRDV2 with TRDJ1; 13 nucleotides line up with TRDD3. Germline V CDR1 and CDR2: GEAIGNYY, EKD. Trimming cost V 3 bases and J 1 base; bases outside gene matches: 10. This CDR3 has 18 residues. For the CDR3, the DNA is TGTGCCTGTGACGCGCTACTGGGGGATACGCAAGGCACCGATAAACTCATCTTT. It yields the protein CACDALLGDTQGTDKLIF.

Of note for this clone: This sequence may be a read error, since a much larger clone differs from it by one base. At the DNA level, this CDR3 is encoded by other sequences in the same sample as well. This sequence joins TRAV29/DV5 and TRDJ1, with 11 nucleotides matching TRDD3. Germline CDR1 is NSMFDY and CDR2 is ISSIKDK. The CDR3 covers 19 residues. This chain's CDR3 is CAASASYVLGDKYTDKLIF. The CDR3 DNA sequence: TGCGCAGCAAGCGCCTCCTACGTACTGGGGGATAAATACACCGATAAACTCATCTTT.

This clone counts as large (0.1 to 1%). This specimen includes other DNA sequences encoding the same CDR3. The rearrangement links TRDV2 to TRDJ1; 9 nucleotides match TRDD3. The trim removed 3 bases at V and 4 bases at J, leaving 8 bases unmatched. The length of the CDR3 is 15 residues. Germline CDR1 is GEAIGNYY and CDR2 is EKD. In DNA form, the CDR3 reads TGTGCCTGTGACTCTGGGGATACGTGGGGCGATAAACTCATCTTT. The encoded protein is CACDSGDTWGDKLIF.

Worth noting for this clone: A far bigger clonotype differs at one base, so this is likely a read error. The rearrangement links TRDV2 to TRDJ1; 9 nucleotides line up with TRDD3. Per the germline V gene, CDR1 is GEAIGNYY and CDR2 is EKD. The CDR3 spans 15 residues. This chain's CDR3 is CACDSGDTWGDKPIF. CDR3 DNA sequence: TGTGCCTGTGACTCTGGGGATACGTGGGGCGATAAACCCATCTTT.

This clone came up once. A read error is likely here: a far larger clone is one base away. The gene calls are TRDV2 and TRDJ1, with 11 bases identical to TRDD3. The V gene end was trimmed by 0 bases and the J gene end by 4 bases; junction bases not matched to a gene: 3. Germline V lookup: CDR1 GEAIGNYY, CDR2 EKD. This CDR3 spans 15 amino acids. This CDR3 is CACDTLGDTFDKLIF. CDR3 coding DNA: TGTGCCTGTGACACCCTGGGGGATACTTTCGATAAACTCATCTTT.

In regard to this clone: This may arise from a read error, as a much more abundant clone is one base away. The chain couples TRDV1 to TRDJ1; D not resolved. Germline V CDR1 and CDR2: TSWWSYY, QGS. The V gene lost 2 bases and the J gene lost 3 bases, with 25 bases spanning the gap. The CDR3 has 19 amino acids. The CDR3 is CALGENLSGTPPVPDKLIF. The CDR3 DNA is TGTGCTCTTGGGGAAAATCTTAGCGGGACACCTCCGGTACCCGATAAACTCATCTTT.

This clone is labeled large. In the same sample, other DNA sequences code for this CDR3. V gene TRDV3 combines with J gene TRDJ1; D gene uncertain. In germline, CDR1 is TVYSNPD, CDR2 GDNSRS (reference sequence). The CDR3 is 20 residues long. Trimming stripped 4 bases from V and 0 bases from J, with 33 bases between. The CDR3, as DNA: TGTGCCTCCGCGCTCCCTGGCCCTGGCGCACAAGGTCAGTACACCGATAAACTCATCTTT. It is translated as CASALPGPGAQGQYTDKLIF.

This clone was detected a few times. The translation of this DNA and the TCRdb protein of a much larger clone differ at residue 17, probably owing to a read error; the protein shown here is translated from the DNA. V gene TRDV1 combines with J gene TRDJ3; 8 bases line up with TRDD3. Per the germline V gene, CDR1 is TSWWSYY and CDR2 is QGS. There are 22 residues in the CDR3. In DNA form, the CDR3 reads TGTGCTCTTGGGGAACGTAGTAATACAGCGGGATACGCGTCCTGGGACGCCCGACAGATGTTTTTC. It specifies CALGERSNTAGYASWDARQMFF.

On this clone: Being one base from a much bigger clone, this may be a read error. The rearrangement links TRDV1 to TRDJ1; TRDD2 aligns across 8 bases. The germline V gene has CDR1 TSWWSYY and CDR2 QGS. V was pared by 3 bases and J by 1 base, with 28 bases of the junction left unmatched. This CDR3 is built from 23 residues. This chain's CDR3 is CALGDTPGTSYKYWVKFTDKLIF. For the CDR3, the DNA is TGTGCTCTTGGGGACACCCCGGGGACTTCCTACAAGTACTGGGTAAAGTTCACCGATAAACTCATCTTT.

Remarks on this clone: TCRdb has a much larger clone's protein, which differs at residue 7 from the translation of this DNA, likely because of a read error; what is shown is the protein translated from the DNA. The J gene is TRDJ1, the V gene TRDV2; the D gene is possibly TRDD3 (5 bases). Germline V gene data show CDR1 as GEAIGNYY and CDR2 as EKD. V lost 4 bases to trimming and J lost 0 bases, with 20 bases between them. The CDR3 sequence is 17 residues long. As DNA, the CDR3 is TGTGCCTGTGATCCTCTCGCTGGGAAGAATTACACCGATAAACTCATCTTT. Protein sequence: CACDPLAGKNYTDKLIF.

Points on this clone: A far larger clone is off by one base, so a read error is likely. The V call is TRDV1, the J call TRDJ1; 9 bases match TRDD3. From germline, CDR1 is TSWWSYY and CDR2 QGS. The CDR3 is 23 amino acids. V shed 3 bases and J 2 bases; nucleotides not matched to a gene: 28. For the CDR3, the DNA is TGTGCTCTTGGGGATCCGAGGCCCCCTACGCACAGGTTGACGGGGGATACTACCGATAAACTCATCTTT. This gives the protein CALGDPRPPTHRLTGDTTDKLIF.

As to this clone: This likely stems from a read error, as it lies one base from a far larger clone. The V gene is TRDV2, the J gene TRDJ1; no reliable D call. This CDR3 region has 14 residues. V lost 2 bases to trimming and J lost 5 bases, with 14 bases between them. Germline loops: CDR1 GEAIGNYY, CDR2 EKD. CDR3 coding DNA: TGTGCCTGTGACATCGGGTACTGTGAGGATAAACTCATCTTT. This encodes CACDIGYCEDKLIF.

This rearrangement joins TRDV2 to TRDJ1; TRDD3 is a possible D gene (5 bases). Germline loops: CDR1 GEAIGNYY, CDR2 EKD. The V end lost 5 bases, the J end lost 2 bases, and 32 bases lay between the germline ends. The CDR3 totals 20 residues. The CDR3 nucleotides read TGTGCCTGTGTTCCCCTCGTTACCTCCGACCCAGGGGGTGGGACCGATAAACTCATCTTT. It specifies CACVPLVTSDPGGGTDKLIF.

Note on this clone: It is likely a read error: a sequence one base away is far more abundant. CDR3 region: CACDRLGPRADKLIF. Here the CDR3 DNA reads TGTGCCTGTGACAGGCTGGGCCCTCGGGCCGATAAACTCATCTTT. The chain combines TRDV2 with TRDJ1; possible D gene TRDD3, 5 bases. This CDR3 comprises 15 residues. V was trimmed by 2 bases and J by 3 bases, leaving 15 bases between them. The germline gives CDR1 GEAIGNYY, CDR2 EKD.

Details on this clone: This likely came from a read error, as a far larger clone is one base away. The identical CDR3 is also encoded by other nucleotide sequences in the sample. The J gene is TRDJ1, the V gene TRDV1; 10 nucleotides align to TRDD3. Germline CDR1 reads TSWWSYY; CDR2 reads QGS. The CDR3 has 23 residues. The DNA of the CDR3 is TGCGCTCTTGGGGATCCGAGGCCCCCTACGCACAGGTTGATGGGGGATACTACCGATAAACTCATCTTT. It yields the protein CALGDPRPPTHRLMGDTTDKLIF.

Notes on this clone: This likely traces to a read error, being one base from a far larger clone. This rearrangement joins TRDV2 to TRDJ2, with D perhaps TRDD3 (5 bases). The end of the DNA is better explained by TRDJ1, so the J call may be wrong. This CDR3 region has 15 residues. Germline V gives CDR1 GEAIGNYY, CDR2 EKD. CDR3 DNA sequence: TGTGCCTGTGGCACCATGGGGACCCCGGAGGATAAACTCATCTTT. Amino acid sequence: CACGTMGTPEDKLIF.

This clone is categorized as medium-sized. The chain carries TRDV3 and TRDJ1, with 9 bases matching TRDD3. Germline CDR1 reads TVYSNPD; CDR2 reads GDNSRS (reference sequence). After removal of 2 bases from V and 0 bases from J, the junction contained 7 bases not matched to a gene. The CDR3 runs to 15 residues. The CDR3 DNA follows: TGTGCCTTTGGGCCACTGGGGGACTACACCGATAAACTCATCTTT. Amino acid sequence: CAFGPLGDYTDKLIF.

Worth noting for this clone: A far more abundant clone sits one base away, making this likely a read error. The V call is TRDV2, the J call TRDJ1, with TRDD3 matching over 9 bases. V lost 0 bases, J lost 2 bases, and 15 bases stayed unmatched. This CDR3 spans 19 amino acids. Germline V CDR1 and CDR2: GEAIGNYY, EKD. The CDR3 region has the DNA TGTGCCTGTGACACCGGCCTCTTAAGGGGATACGCGGATACCGATAAACTCATCTTT. Translation: CACDTGLLRGYADTDKLIF.

On this clone itself: With only one base between it and a far larger clone, this is likely a read error. This rearrangement joins TRDV1 to TRDJ1, with 8 bases fitting TRDD3. In germline, CDR1 is TSWWSYY, CDR2 QGS. The CDR3 has 30 residues. The J segment lost 0 bases and the V segment lost 0 bases, leaving 45 bases of the junction unmatched. As DNA, the CDR3 is TGTGCTCTTGGGGAACTAGGTCCGCTCTTAGGGCCTTCCCGTGTTAAGTTGCGCATCTGGGGGACCCCGTACACCGATAAACTCATCTTT. Translated, it gives CALGELGPLLGPSRVKLRIWGTPYTDKLIF.

This clone is large within its sample. The rearrangement joins TRDV1 to TRDJ1, with TRDD3 matching 9 bases. Germline loops: CDR1 TSWWSYY, CDR2 QGS. This CDR3 has 20 amino acids. J lost 0 bases, V lost 4 bases, and 18 bases had no gene match. The CDR3, as DNA: TGTGCTCTTGGGGTTCTGAACCTCCTTACTGGGGGAACGTACACCGATAAACTCATCTTT. Translation gives CALGVLNLLTGGTYTDKLIF.

As concerns this clone: A far larger clone differs by one base, so this is likely a read error. This chain uses TRDV2 with TRDJ1, with TRDD3 as a possible D gene (7 bases). Trimming took 5 bases from V and 0 from J, leaving 27 bases between them. This CDR3 has 19 residues. Germline CDR1 reads GEAIGNYY; CDR2 reads EKD. The CDR3 nucleotides read TGTGCCTGTGTCCTACTGGGGTATACCGAAAAGGAAAACACCGATAAACTCATCTTT. It codes for CACVLLGYTEKENTDKLIF.